The clone carrying this T cell receptor (beta chain) was seen a few times. Its specificity is unknown. TCR cDNA, made by 5'RACE template switching, carried an added universal primer site and UMIs. Each CDR3 protein is one row after TCRdb ran MiXCR on the 5' RACE reads. Of 300,000 to 350,000 distinct CDR3 sequences listed, approximately 4% are singletons. V shed 1 base and J shed 3 bases, with 10 bases lying between them. CDR1 is SGDLS and CDR2 is YYNGEE in the germline V gene. The CDR3 contains 15 residues. The entry originates in a study of T cells after yellow fever vaccination. Overall study: Each low-cell-number fraction was prepared by means of SMART-Seq v4 Ultra Low Input. Notes on the study in general: Booster samples showed a return of most primary-vaccination clones (almost 97% CD4, approximately 90% CD8). Of the clonotypes, a small share occurred in both CD4 and CD8 compartments.

The sequence came from a man aged 18 to 29 who received the YFV17D yellow fever vaccine. Sequenced material: PBMCs, taken 15 days after the yellow fever booster vaccination. The V call is TRBV9, the J call TRBJ1-4; D remains ambiguous. The CDR3 loop is CASSVSGWPNEKLFF. The CDR3 DNA reads TGTGCCAGCAGCGTATCGGGGTGGCCTAATGAAAAACTGTTTTTT.